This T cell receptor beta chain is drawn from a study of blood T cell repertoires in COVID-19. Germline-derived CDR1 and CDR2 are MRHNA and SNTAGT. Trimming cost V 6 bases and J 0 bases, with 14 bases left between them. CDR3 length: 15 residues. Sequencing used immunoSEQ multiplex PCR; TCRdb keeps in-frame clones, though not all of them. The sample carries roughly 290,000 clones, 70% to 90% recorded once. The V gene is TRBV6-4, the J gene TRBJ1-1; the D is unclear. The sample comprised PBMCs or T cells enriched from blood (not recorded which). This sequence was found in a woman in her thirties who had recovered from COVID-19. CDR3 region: CASRKGPGMNTEAFF. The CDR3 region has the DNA TGTGCCAGCAGAAAGGGCCCCGGGATGAACACTGAAGCTTTCTTT.